This T cell receptor (beta chain) was observed in a study of T-cell reconstitution after alpha-beta-depleted transplantation in children. In this sample, this clonotype turned up a few times. It was with unique molecular identifiers that the TCRbeta library was prepared. TCRdb re-derived calls from the PCR reads in MiXCR, one entry per CDR3 protein. The top ten hold about 2.9% of the sample, which has 190,000 or so distinct CDR3 sequences, 6% to 7% seen once. Sequenced here: PBMCs from the stem cell graft donor, sampled from the stem cell graft. The TCR originated in a human donor who donated a stem cell graft to a child with Wiskott-Aldrich syndrome.

This chain's CDR3 is CASSYVGTVQETQYF. The CDR3 DNA follows: TGTGCCAGCAGTTACGTTGGGACAGTCCAAGAGACCCAGTACTTC. V gene TRBV6-2 or TRBV6-3 combines with J gene TRBJ2-5, with TRBD1 matching over 7 bases. The CDR3 is 15 amino acids. Germline values: CDR1 MNHEY, CDR2 SVGEGT. J was trimmed by 1 base and V by 2 bases; bases with no gene match: 4.